This TCR beta chain is from a study of vaccination and CD4 T cells after COVID-19. Study-level information: Collection of post-vaccine samples followed dose two by a median about 72 days, spanning a range of 14 to 241. Investigators stimulated cells with overlapping spike peptides drawn from SARS-CoV-2, HCoV-NL63, HCoV-OC43 and HCoV-229E.

Germline V lookup: CDR1 SGHNT, CDR2 YYREEE (reference sequence). The CDR3 spans 14 residues. Trimming cost V 0 bases and J 5 bases; bases outside gene matches: 3. With regard to this clonotype: Its target is not known.

Treatment meaning: approximately 10-day PBMC culture with coronavirus spike peptide pools or control peptides (ViraFEST assay). Fresh medium (containing IL-2) replaced half the medium on days 3 and 7. At the Johns Hopkins FTIC core, DNA taken from cultured CD4+ T cells was sequenced by way of the Oncomine TCR Beta short-read assay. TCRdb reanalysed the PCR reads using MiXCR and keeps one entry per CDR3 protein. The table includes around 14,000 distinct CDR3 sequences, 29% detected once. J is TRBJ1-2 and V is TRBV5-4, with 8 bases lining up with TRBD1. The receptor was isolated from a human donor who received a COVID-19 vaccine. The material sequenced was CD4+ T cells from blood, cultured in vitro, taken before SARS-CoV-2 vaccination. The CDR3 bases are TGTGCCAGCAGCTTGGCAGGGGGCGCTTATGGCTACACCTTC. Its translation: CASSLAGGAYGYTF.